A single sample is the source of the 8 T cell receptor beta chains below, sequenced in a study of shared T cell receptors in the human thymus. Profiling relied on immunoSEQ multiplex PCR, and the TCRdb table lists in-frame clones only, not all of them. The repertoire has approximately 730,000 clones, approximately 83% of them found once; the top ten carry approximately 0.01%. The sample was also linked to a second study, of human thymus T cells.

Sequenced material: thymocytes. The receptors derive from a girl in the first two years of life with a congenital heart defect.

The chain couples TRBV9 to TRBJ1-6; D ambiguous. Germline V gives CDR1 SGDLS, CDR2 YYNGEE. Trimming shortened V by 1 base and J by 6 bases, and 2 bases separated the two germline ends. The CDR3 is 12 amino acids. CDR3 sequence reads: CASSVLNSPLHF. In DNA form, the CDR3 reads TGTGCCAGCAGCGTACTTAATTCACCCCTCCACTTT.

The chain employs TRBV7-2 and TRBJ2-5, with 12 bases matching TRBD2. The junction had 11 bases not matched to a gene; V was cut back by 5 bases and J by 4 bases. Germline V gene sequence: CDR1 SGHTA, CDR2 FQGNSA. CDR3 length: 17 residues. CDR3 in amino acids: CASSDTLAGGPGETQYF. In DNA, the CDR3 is TGTGCCAGCAGCGACACTCTAGCGGGGGGGCCGGGAGAGACCCAGTACTTC.

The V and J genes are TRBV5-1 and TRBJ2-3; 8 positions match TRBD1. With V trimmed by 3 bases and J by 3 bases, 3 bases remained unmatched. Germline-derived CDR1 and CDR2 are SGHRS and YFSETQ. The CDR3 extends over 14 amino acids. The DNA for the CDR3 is TGCGCCAGCAGCTCGGGACAGGCTACAGATACGCAGTATTTT. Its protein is CASSSGQATDTQYF. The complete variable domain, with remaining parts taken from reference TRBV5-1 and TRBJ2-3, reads KAGVTQTPRYLIKTRGQQVTLSCSPISGHRSVSWYQQTPGQGLQFLFEYFSETQRNKGNFPGRFSGRQFSNSRSEMNVSTLELGDSALYLCASSSGQATDTQYFGPGTRLTVL.

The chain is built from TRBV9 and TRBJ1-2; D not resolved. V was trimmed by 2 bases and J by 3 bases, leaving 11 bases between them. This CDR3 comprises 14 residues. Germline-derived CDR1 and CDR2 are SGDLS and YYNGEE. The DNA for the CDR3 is TGTGCCAGCAGCGTCAAGGACTATGACTATGGCTACACCTTC. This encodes CASSVKDYDYGYTF.

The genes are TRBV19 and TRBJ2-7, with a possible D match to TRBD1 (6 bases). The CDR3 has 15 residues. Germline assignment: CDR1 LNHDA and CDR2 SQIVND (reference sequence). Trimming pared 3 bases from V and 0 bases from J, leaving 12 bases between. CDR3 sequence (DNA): TGTGCCAGTAGTATGGGGCAGGGGAGCTCCTACGAGCAGTACTTC. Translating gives CASSMGQGSSYEQYF. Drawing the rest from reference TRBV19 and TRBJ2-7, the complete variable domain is DGGITQSPKYLFRKEGQNVTLSCEQNLNHDAMYWYRQDPGQGLRLIYYSQIVNDFQKGDIAEGYSVSREKKESFPLTVTSAQKNPTAFYLCASSMGQGSSYEQYFGPGTRLTVT.

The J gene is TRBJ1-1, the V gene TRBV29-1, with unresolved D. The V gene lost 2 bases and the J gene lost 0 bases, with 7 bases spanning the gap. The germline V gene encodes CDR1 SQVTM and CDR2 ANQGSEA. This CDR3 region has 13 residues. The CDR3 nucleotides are TGCAGCGTTGAAACATACATGAACACTGAAGCTTTCTTT. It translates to CSVETYMNTEAFF.

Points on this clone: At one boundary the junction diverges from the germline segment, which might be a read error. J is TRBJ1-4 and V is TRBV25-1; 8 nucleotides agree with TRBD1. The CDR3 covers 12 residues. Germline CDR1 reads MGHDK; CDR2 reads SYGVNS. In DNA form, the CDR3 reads TGTGCCAGCAGTGGCCAGCGGGGACAGGCGGTTTTT. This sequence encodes CASSGQRGQAVF.

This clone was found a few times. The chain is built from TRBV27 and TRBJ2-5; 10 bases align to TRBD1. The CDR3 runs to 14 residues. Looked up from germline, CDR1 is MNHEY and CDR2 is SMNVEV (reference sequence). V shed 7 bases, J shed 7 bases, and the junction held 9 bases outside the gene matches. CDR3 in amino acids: CASKQDRGIRTQYF. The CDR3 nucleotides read TGTGCCAGCAAACAGGACAGGGGGATCCGGACCCAGTACTTC.